A single sample is the source of the 22 T cell receptor beta chains below, sequenced in a study of blood T cell repertoires in COVID-19. The data were produced by immunoSEQ multiplex PCR, yet TCRdb's version contains in-frame clones alone and is incomplete. The data contain more than 70,000 clones, 86% of them singletons. Sequenced input: peripheral blood. The receptors shown here come from a woman older than 75 in a cohort sampled during active or convalescent COVID-19.

The chain uses TRBV30 and TRBJ1-1, with D hard to call. V gave up 0 bases and J gave up 1 base, with 6 bases separating them. Germline V CDR1 and CDR2: GTSNPN, SVGIG (reference sequence). There are 13 residues in the CDR3. CDR3 DNA sequence: TGTGCCTGGAGTGTACTAAGGAACACTGAAGCTTTCTTT. Amino acid sequence: CAWSVLRNTEAFF.

The genes are TRBV5-1 and TRBJ2-5; 8 nucleotides align to TRBD1. This CDR3 is built from 14 residues. Looked up from germline, CDR1 is SGHRS and CDR2 is YFSETQ. V lost 4 bases to trimming and J lost 4 bases; unmatched junction nucleotides: 6. For the CDR3, the DNA is TGCGCCAGCAGCCCCCCAGGGGGCCGAGAGACCCAGTACTTC. Protein sequence: CASSPPGGRETQYF.

The chain joins TRBV29-1 to TRBJ2-3; the D is unclear. V was trimmed by 1 base and J by 6 bases, leaving 11 bases between them. The germline V gene has CDR1 SQVTM and CDR2 ANQGSEA. The CDR3 contains 13 residues. CDR3 coding DNA: TGCAGCGTTGAAGGACTCGCGGTGGATACGCAGTATTTT. It codes for CSVEGLAVDTQYF.

The chain recombines TRBV19 with TRBJ2-1, with a possible D match to TRBD2 (5 bases). The CDR3 spans 13 residues. V was shortened by 6 bases and J by 9 bases, with 15 bases between the two germline ends. Per the germline V gene, CDR1 is LNHDA and CDR2 is SQIVND (reference sequence). The CDR3, as DNA: TGTGCCAGTAGGGAGGTTGGAGTGGCTGAGCAGTTCTTC. Amino acid sequence: CASREVGVAEQFF.

J is TRBJ2-5 and V is TRBV3-1 (or the pseudogene TRBV3-2), with a possible D match to TRBD1 (6 bases). The CDR3 has 17 residues. Germline values: CDR1 LGHDT, CDR2 YNNKEL (reference sequence). The V end lost 0 bases, the J end lost 2 bases, and 16 bases lay between the germline ends. The CDR3 nucleotides are TGTGCCAGCAGCCAAGATACCGGACTGAGGGGGCAAGAGACCCAGTACTTC. This sequence encodes CASSQDTGLRGQETQYF.

A single count supports this clone. V gene TRBV7-8 combines with J gene TRBJ1-2; 7 bases are shared with TRBD1. The V segment lost 1 base and the J segment 2 bases; nucleotides outside the gene matches: 4. This CDR3 is built from 15 residues. Germline loops: CDR1 SGHVS, CDR2 FQNEAQ. This CDR3 is CASSLEGQRNYGYTF. CDR3 DNA: TGTGCCAGCAGCTTAGAGGGACAGAGGAACTATGGCTACACCTTC.

This chain links TRBV28 with TRBJ2-2, with 8 bases aligning to TRBD1. There are 16 residues in the CDR3. J lost 2 bases, V lost 4 bases, and 6 bases had no gene match. Looked up from germline, CDR1 is MDHEN and CDR2 is SYDVKM. CDR3 nucleotides: TGTGCCAGCAGTTCCCAGGGGGCCCCTAACACCGGGGAGCTGTTTTTT. Its protein product is CASSSQGAPNTGELFF.

This chain uses TRBV6-5 with TRBJ1-1; weak D call: TRBD1 (6 bases). V lost 6 bases, J lost 6 bases, and 20 bases lay in between. Germline-derived CDR1 and CDR2 are MNHEY and SVGAGI. This CDR3 has 15 amino acids. CDR3 bases: TGTGCCAGCAGGCGCAACAGGGAAGAGTACGCTGAAGCTTTCTTT. Its translation: CASRRNREEYAEAFF.

This chain links TRBV10-3 with TRBJ1-2; 9 bases map to TRBD1. V was clipped by 0 bases and J by 7 bases; unmatched bases: 3. The CDR3 has 14 residues. The V gene's germline CDR1 is ENHRY and CDR2 SYGVKD. The CDR3 loop is CAISESTGGSGYTF. In nucleotides, the CDR3 is TGTGCCATCAGTGAGTCAACAGGGGGCAGTGGCTACACCTTC.

This clone has a handful of counts. The chain couples TRBV5-1 to TRBJ2-7; tentatively, D is TRBD1 (5 bases). Trimming left V 0 bases short and J 5 bases short, with 9 bases between. Germline V gene data show CDR1 as SGHRS and CDR2 as YFSETQ. CDR3 length: 13 amino acids. CDR3 amino acids: CASSLGPGNEQYF. The CDR3 DNA follows: TGCGCCAGCAGCTTGGGTCCAGGGAACGAGCAGTACTTC.

This clone was found a few times. This rearrangement joins TRBV11-2 to TRBJ2-7; the match to TRBD2 covers 9 bases. The junction had 13 bases not matched to a gene; V was cut back by 2 bases and J by 2 bases. Looked up from germline, CDR1 is SGHAT and CDR2 is FQNNGV. CDR3 length: 18 residues. The CDR3 region has the DNA TGTGCCAGCAGCTTAAGCTCCCTGAGGGCGGGAGGGACCTACGAGCAGTACGTC. As protein: CASSLSSLRAGGTYEQYV.

This clone appeared once. The V and J genes are TRBV30 and TRBJ2-4; D possibly corresponds to TRBD2 (5 bases). CDR1 is GTSNPN, CDR2 SVGIG, per germline (reference sequence). Trimming removed 0 bases from V and 6 bases from J, with 15 bases in between. The CDR3 sequence is 15 residues long. CDR3 loop: CAWSVPGPRGNIQYF. CDR3 coding DNA: TGTGCCTGGAGTGTTCCCGGGCCCCGGGGAAACATTCAGTACTTC.

This sequence joins TRBV19 and TRBJ2-2, with 12 bases fitting TRBD2. The CDR3 runs 16 residues. Trimming took 5 bases from V and 5 from J; bases not matched to a gene: 6. Germline V gene data show CDR1 as LNHDA and CDR2 as SQIVND (reference sequence). CDR3 sequence: CASSSPSGRVTGELFF. Here the CDR3 DNA reads TGTGCCAGTAGTTCGCCTAGCGGGAGGGTAACCGGGGAGCTGTTTTTT.

This rearrangement joins TRBV30 to TRBJ1-1; D is perhaps TRBD1 (6 bases). The CDR3 extends over 13 amino acids. The germline V gene has CDR1 GTSNPN and CDR2 SVGIG (reference sequence). V lost 3 bases to trimming and J lost 4 bases, with 12 bases between them. CDR3 sequence reads: CAWSGQLATEAFF. The CDR3 DNA reads as TGTGCCTGGAGCGGACAGTTGGCCACTGAAGCTTTCTTT.

This clone has a single count. The chain recombines TRBV7-6 with TRBJ2-1; TRBD2 is a possible D gene (6 bases). The CDR3 sequence is 14 residues long. Germline V lookup: CDR1 SGHVS, CDR2 FNYEAQ. V was trimmed by 0 bases and J by 7 bases, leaving 10 bases between them. The CDR3 loop reads CASSLAGLQNEQFF. Here the CDR3 DNA reads TGTGCCAGCAGCTTAGCGGGACTCCAAAATGAGCAGTTCTTC.

V gene TRBV6-5 combines with J gene TRBJ1-2, with unresolved D. V was shortened by 6 bases and J by 0 bases, with 14 bases between the two germline ends. The V gene's germline CDR1 is MNHEY and CDR2 SVGAGI. This CDR3 is 15 amino acids long. The chain's CDR3 is CASRITRGSNYGYTF. The CDR3 coding sequence is TGTGCCAGCAGAATCACCCGCGGGTCTAACTATGGCTACACCTTC.

This chain joins TRBV4-1 and TRBJ1-4; D uncertain. The ends were cut back, 3 bases at V and 0 bases at J, with 23 bases in the middle. Germline CDR1 MGHRA, CDR2 YSYEKL. The CDR3 runs 20 residues. CDR3 residues: CASSQALPSRRRATNEKLFF. DNA of the CDR3: TGCGCCAGCAGCCAGGCCCTCCCGTCAAGACGACGGGCAACTAATGAAAAACTGTTTTTT.

This chain joins TRBV11-2 and TRBJ2-5; 8 bases align to TRBD2. The germline gives CDR1 SGHAT, CDR2 FQNNGV. V dropped 5 bases and J dropped 4; count of bases not matched to a gene: 9. This CDR3 has 15 amino acids. The CDR3 region is CASSTSGGPLETQYF. The CDR3 region has the DNA TGTGCCAGCAGCACCTCGGGAGGGCCCTTAGAGACCCAGTACTTC.

This chain connects TRBV2 to TRBJ1-1; TRBD1 is a possible D gene (6 bases). CDR1 SNHLY and CDR2 FYNNEI come from the germline V gene. This CDR3 has 11 amino acids. V lost 5 bases and J lost 6, with 7 bases in between. The CDR3 region has the DNA TGTGCCAGCAGTCAGGGGTCTGAAGCTTTCTTT. Its protein product is CASSQGSEAFF.

As DNA, the CDR3 is TGCAGCGCTACAGGGGACTATGGCTACACCTTC. The encoded protein is CSATGDYGYTF. The J gene is TRBJ1-2, the V gene TRBV29-1; 7 positions match TRBD1. The CDR3 has 11 residues. Trimming removed 7 bases from V and 3 bases from J; junction bases left unmatched: 2. CDR1 is SQVTM, CDR2 ANQGSEA, per germline.

Concerning this clone: It may be a read error: a sequence one base away is much more abundant. Different DNA sequences within this sample yield the same CDR3. This CDR3 is CASSAGQGGNSPLHF. For the CDR3, the DNA is TGTGCCAGCAGCGCCGGACAGGGTGGTAATTCACCCCTCCACTTT. The rearrangement links TRBV9 to TRBJ1-6; 8 nucleotides line up with TRBD1. V shed 3 bases and J 6 bases; nucleotides not matched to a gene: 5. The V gene's germline CDR1 is SGDLS and CDR2 YYNGEE. The CDR3 is 15 residues long.

Only one count was recorded for this clone. The chain couples TRBV10-1 to TRBJ2-3; D ambiguous. The CDR3 runs to 16 residues. Trimming removed 4 bases from V and 2 bases from J, with 16 bases in between. Germline V CDR1 and CDR2: WNHNN, SYGVQD (reference sequence). The CDR3: CASSGLGQKTTDTQYF. Here the CDR3 DNA reads TGCGCCAGCAGTGGGCTAGGCCAGAAGACCACAGATACGCAGTATTTT.